This T cell receptor beta chain originates from a study of blood T cell repertoires in COVID-19. The CDR3 spans 15 residues. V lost 3 bases and J lost 4; bases outside the gene matches: 4. CDR1 and CDR2 (germline): KGHSH, LQKENI. A single count supports this clone. TCRdb's table, derived via immunoSEQ multiplex PCR, lists solely in-frame clones and lacks some. Of about 140,000 clones listed, roughly four fifths are singletons. The rearrangement joins TRBV18 to TRBJ1-3; 9 bases align to TRBD1. What was sequenced was PBMCs or T cells enriched from blood (not recorded which). This TCR was recovered from a woman aged 18 to 35 who had been exposed to COVID-19. CDR3 sequence reads: CASSPTGGAGNTIYF. Here the CDR3 DNA reads TGTGCCAGCTCACCCACAGGGGGCGCAGGAAACACCATATATTTT.